This T cell receptor beta chain was recorded in a study of T cells after yellow fever vaccination. V shed 3 bases and J shed 5 bases, with 10 bases lying between them. From germline, CDR1 is SQVTM and CDR2 ANQGSEA. The CDR3 extends over 13 amino acids. A single record per CDR3 protein comes from TCRdb applying MiXCR to the 5' RACE reads. The sample records 300,000 to 400,000 distinct CDR3 sequences, approximately 9% being singletons. The TCR was taken from a man aged 18 to 30 who received the YFV17D yellow fever vaccine. V is TRBV29-1 and J is TRBJ2-2, with D uncertain. The material was PBMCs, obtained on the day of the first yellow fever vaccination. The CDR3 reads CSVDRTDTGELFF. The CDR3 bases are TGCAGCGTTGATAGGACGGATACCGGGGAGCTGTTTTTT.